This T cell receptor (beta chain) was obtained from a study of blood T cell repertoires in COVID-19. Study at large: Spain, Italy and the United States supplied samples that represented acute and convalescent COVID-19. PBMCs, B-cell-depleted T cells, or T cells were the source of the cDNA or gDNA that made up the material.

The protocol was immunoSEQ multiplex PCR, while the TCRdb copy is restricted to in-frame clones and leaves out a portion. Of around 450,000 clones in the sample, approximately 90% were seen once. The CDR3 runs to 15 residues. Germline V gives CDR1 DFQATT, CDR2 SNEGSKA (reference sequence). The V gene end was trimmed by 3 bases and the J gene end by 5 bases; junction bases not matched to a gene: 10. This clonotype was sampled from a woman aged 30 to 39 with acute or convalescent COVID-19. The sample consisted of peripheral blood. This chain joins TRBV20-1 and TRBJ1-5; 7 nucleotides line up with TRBD1. The CDR3 DNA reads TGCAGTGCTAGTAATCTCGGGACAGAGGATCAGCCCCAGCATTTT. Translated: CSASNLGTEDQPQHF.